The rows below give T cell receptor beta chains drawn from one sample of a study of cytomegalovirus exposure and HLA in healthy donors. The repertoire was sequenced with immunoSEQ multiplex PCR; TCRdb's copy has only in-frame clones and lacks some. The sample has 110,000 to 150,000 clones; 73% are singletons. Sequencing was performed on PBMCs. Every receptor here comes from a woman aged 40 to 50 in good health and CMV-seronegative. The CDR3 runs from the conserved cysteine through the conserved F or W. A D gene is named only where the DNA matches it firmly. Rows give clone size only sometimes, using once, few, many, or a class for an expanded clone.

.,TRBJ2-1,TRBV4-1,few,TGCGCCAGCAGCCAGGCGGGGAGCTCCTACAATGAGCAGTTCTTC,CASSQAGSSYNEQFF
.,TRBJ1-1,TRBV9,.,TGTGCCAGCAGCGTAGGTAACAGGGACGCTGAAGCTTTCTTT,CASSVGNRDAEAFF
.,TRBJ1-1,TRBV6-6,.,TGTGCCAGCAGCCTACAGGACACTGAAGCTTTCTTT,CASSLQDTEAFF
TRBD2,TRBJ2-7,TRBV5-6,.,TGTGCCAGCAGCCGAGCGGGACTGATTTACGAGCAGTACTTC,CASSRAGLIYEQYF
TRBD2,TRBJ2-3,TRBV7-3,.,TGTGCCAGCAGCTTAAGGGGCGGGGGAGTGGGTAGCACAGATACGCAGTATTTT,CASSLRGGGVGSTDTQYF
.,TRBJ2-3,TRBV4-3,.,TGCGCCAGCAGCCAAGATGGGCGGGACAGCACAGATACGCAGTATTTT,CASSQDGRDSTDTQYF
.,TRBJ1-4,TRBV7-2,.,TGTGCCAGCAGCAGAACAGGGTCTGCGAATGAAAAACTGTTTTTT,CASSRTGSANEKLFF
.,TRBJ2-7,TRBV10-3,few,TGTGCCATCAGTGAGTCGGGGGGGCCTGACACTAGGGAGCAGTACTTC,CAISESGGPDTREQYF
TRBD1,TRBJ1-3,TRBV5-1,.,TGCGCCAGCAGCTTACAGGGACAGAAAAATGGAAACACCATATATTTT,CASSLQGQKNGNTIYF
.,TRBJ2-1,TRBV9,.,TGTGCCAGCAGCAAACTACCGGGTTCCTCCTACAATGAGCAGTTCTTC,CASSKLPGSSYNEQFF
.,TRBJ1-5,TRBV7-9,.,TGTGCCAGCAGCTCTCAGGAAGATCAGCCCCAGCATTTT,CASSSQEDQPQHF
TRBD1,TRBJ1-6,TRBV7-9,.,TGTGCCAGCAGCCTGAAGGGACAGGGACATTCACCCCTCCACTTT,CASSLKGQGHSPLHF
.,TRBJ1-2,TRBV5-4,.,TGTGCCAGCAGCTTTACCTGGAGCTATGGCTACACCTTC,CASSFTWSYGYTF
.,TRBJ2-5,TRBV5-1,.,TGCGCCAGCAGCTTATTGGGGGCCGCGGAGACCCAGTACTTC,CASSLLGAAETQYF
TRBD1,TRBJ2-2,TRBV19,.,TGTGCCGGGTCTGGGACAGGGTTCGGGGAGCTGTTTTTT,CAGSGTGFGELFF
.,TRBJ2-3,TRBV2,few,TGTGCCAGCAACAAGGGAGTGGCAGATACGCAGTATTTT,CASNKGVADTQYF
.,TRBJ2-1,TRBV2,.,TGTGCCAGCAGTGAATCCTGGGTAGGCGGGGCTCTTAACAATGAGCAGTTCTTC,CASSESWVGGALNNEQFF
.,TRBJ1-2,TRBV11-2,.,TGTGCCAGCAGCTTAGAGCCGGGGTCGAGCGGCTACACCTTC,CASSLEPGSSGYTF
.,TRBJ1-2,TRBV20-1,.,TGCGCCGGTGGGGCTGACTATGGCTACACCTTC,CAGGADYGYTF
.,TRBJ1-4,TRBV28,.,TGTGCCAGCAGCCCGGAGCCCGAGCCTAATGAAAAACTGTTTTTT,CASSPEPEPNEKLFF
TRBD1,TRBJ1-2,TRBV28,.,TGTGCCAGCAGGTCAAATAGGGACAGAAGAAATGGCTACACCTTC,CASRSNRDRRNGYTF
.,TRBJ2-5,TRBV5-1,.,TGCGCCAGCAGCCAAAGCCCGCAAGAGACCCAGTACTTC,CASSQSPQETQYF
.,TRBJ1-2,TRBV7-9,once,TGTTCCAGCAGCCTGGAGAGCTCTGAGGCTCGATACACCTTC,CSSSLESSEARYTF
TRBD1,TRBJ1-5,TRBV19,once,TGTGCCAGTAGTATAAGGGGGCGAAGCAATCAGCCCCAGCATTTT,CASSIRGRSNQPQHF
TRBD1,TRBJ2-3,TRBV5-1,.,TGCGCCAGCAGCCTTACAGGGGATACCACAGATACGCAGTATTTT,CASSLTGDTTDTQYF
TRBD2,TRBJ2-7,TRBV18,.,TGTGCCAGCTCACCGGGACTAGCGACCGACGAGCAGTACTTC,CASSPGLATDEQYF
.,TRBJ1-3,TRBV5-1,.,TGCGCCAGCAGTGATGTCGGGGCTGGAAACACCATATATTTT,CASSDVGAGNTIYF
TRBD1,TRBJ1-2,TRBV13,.,TGTGCCAGCAGCTCGTACAGGGGAAATAACTATGGCTACACCTTC,CASSSYRGNNYGYTF
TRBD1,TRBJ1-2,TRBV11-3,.,TGTGCCAGCAGCTTAGTTCAGACAGGGAGTGCTAACTATGGCTACACCTTC,CASSLVQTGSANYGYTF
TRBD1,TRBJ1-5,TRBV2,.,TGTGCCAGCAGTGAGCGGGACAGAAATCAGCCCCAGCATTTT,CASSERDRNQPQHF